This TCR beta chain was recovered during a study of shared clonotypes between healthy human individuals (TCRdb year 2020). About the investigation overall: Three men and a couple of women, aged 18 to 49 years, made up the cohort. To estimate repertoire size and how much clonotypes are shared between individuals, the study performed deep sequencing of blood TCR repertoires from 4 to 6 healthy adults. For each donor, CD4 naive and CD4 memory were each given three plates, CD8 naive was given two plates, and CD8 memory was given one plate. Each donor's leukapheresis produced roughly between roughly 0.94 and 9.5 billion PBMCs. To increase sequencing depth and limit assay-specific biases, different laboratories used diverse techniques to prepare libraries and sequence TCR repertoires.

According to the germline V gene, CDR1 reads SGHVS and CDR2 reads FNYEAQ. V was cut back by 5 bases and J by 2 bases, leaving a gap of 12 bases between them. The CDR3 runs 14 amino acids, cysteine and phenylalanine included. Only CDR3 DNA is held: 42 bases, read in frame from base 1. Paper-wide results and their limitations: Pairwise subsampling led to the expectation that sequencing depth would affect the degree of clonotype sharing among donors. Rarefaction of sorted-subset datasets indicated incomplete sequencing despite the large sequencing depth. When a few donors were compared, the shared fraction of clonotypes was approximately 5% for naive CD4, around 3.5% for naive CD8, more than 2% for memory CD4, and 0.35% to 0.5% for memory CD8. The genetic and exposure-history diversity represented was limited by the small number of donors. Only blood was sampled, and tissue TCR repertoires likely differ from those in blood. Clonotypes shared by all four sorted-subset donors showed higher generation probabilities than non-shared clonotypes. Naive subsets generally had larger estimated clonotype richness than memory subsets.

TCR CDR3 regions were amplified from genomic DNA by multiplex PCR using the deep immunoSEQ assay. Genomic DNA extracted from each cell subset was distributed evenly over all wells of several immunoSEQ 96-well plates, and each plate served as one replicate. For sorted subsets, each replicate PCR was loaded with roughly 200 ng genomic DNA, equivalent to about 30,000 T cell genomes. Purified libraries were measured with a Qubit 3.0 fluorometer, size-checked on a Bioanalyzer 2100, and measured again with the KAPA Library Quantification kit. Every immunoSEQ 96-well plate was sequenced on a dedicated single-read 150-cycle Illumina NextSeq 550 flow cell. In the source study's methods: Because the immunoSEQ output held only junctional sequences and lacked quality scores, the filtering could not match the filtering applied to full-length reads. To assign V/J genes and CDR3, sequences were annotated using PyIR, a Python wrapper for IgBLAST v1.9, with IMGT germline references. Reads were filtered out if the reads had weak V/J assignments (E-value above 1e-6), no CDR3, stop codons, out-of-frame junctions, or ambiguous translated residues. V3J clonotypes were defined as sequences sharing the same inferred V gene, J gene, and CDR3 amino acid sequence. The percentage overlap between two repertoires was calculated by dividing the number of shared unique clonotypes by the size of the smaller repertoire. Three approaches were used to assess repertoire richness: RTK rarefaction, the Chao1 estimator, and Recon v2.1 estimates of unobserved clonotypes. For all TCRbeta clonotypes obtained by the gDNA method from several donors, generation probabilities were computed with OLGA. In its TCRdb copy, this immuneACCESS table keeps in-frame sequences only and misses some clones. Where compared with another copy, unresolved V genes explain less than half of these, and the others have no known cause. Clone size and the V and J calls come from that table; the DNA yielded D and trimming. Across this sample there are about 340,000 clones, with about 70% seen only once. The ten top clones hold roughly a tenth of the sample.

Healthy HIV-negative adults with no recently reported acute infections or vaccinations were included as donors. Every donor was a Caucasian adult living in Nashville, Tennessee, USA. CD4+ T cells were enriched by magnetic negative selection; naive cells were then positively selected on CD45RA, and the negative fraction formed the memory subset. Blood was obtained by leukapheresis, after which PBMCs were separated by Ficoll-Histopaque density gradient centrifugation and cryopreserved in liquid nitrogen vapor phase. Purity and quantity of every magnetically sorted T cell population were checked by analytical flow cytometry. From each sorted fraction, genomic DNA was isolated and quantified by UV absorbance on a Nanodrop 2000c. Of note for this clone: Its binding antigen is unknown. One base away there is no much larger clone; base qualities are not given.

Sequenced input: memory CD4+ T cells sorted from blood. The intended sense of this specimen's cell subset or site label: CD45RA-negative fraction. This sequence uses TRBV7-6 and TRBJ2-5; a confident D gene designation cannot be given. This sequence originates from a man between 25 and 39 years old in good health. The nucleotide sequence is TGTGCCAGCAGCGTGGTCGGGTTTCAAGAGACCCAGTACTTC. It is translated as CASSVVGFQETQYF.